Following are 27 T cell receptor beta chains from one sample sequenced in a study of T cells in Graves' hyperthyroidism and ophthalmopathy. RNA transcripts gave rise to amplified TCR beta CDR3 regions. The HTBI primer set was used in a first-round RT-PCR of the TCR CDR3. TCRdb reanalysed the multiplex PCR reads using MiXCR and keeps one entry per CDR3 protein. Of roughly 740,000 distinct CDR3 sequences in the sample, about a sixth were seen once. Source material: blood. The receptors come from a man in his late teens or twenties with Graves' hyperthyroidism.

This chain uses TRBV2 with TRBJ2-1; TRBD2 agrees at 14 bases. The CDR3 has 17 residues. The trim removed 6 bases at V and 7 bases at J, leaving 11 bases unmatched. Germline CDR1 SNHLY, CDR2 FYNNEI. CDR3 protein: CASRRGTSGSFWNEQFF. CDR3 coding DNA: TGTGCCAGCAGGAGGGGGACTAGCGGGAGTTTCTGGAATGAGCAGTTCTTC.

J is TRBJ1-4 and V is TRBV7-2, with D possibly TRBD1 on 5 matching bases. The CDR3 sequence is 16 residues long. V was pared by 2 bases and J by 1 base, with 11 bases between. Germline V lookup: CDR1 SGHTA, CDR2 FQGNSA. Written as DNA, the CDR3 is TGTGCCAGCAGCTTATACAGGCCCGGAACTAATGAAAAACTGTTTTTT. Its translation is CASSLYRPGTNEKLFF. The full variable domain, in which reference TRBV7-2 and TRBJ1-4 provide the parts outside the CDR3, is GAGVSQSPSNKVTEKGKDVELRCDPISGHTALYWYRQSLGQGLEFLIYFQGNSAPDKSGLPSDRFSAERTGGSVSTLTIQRTQQEDSAVYLCASSLYRPGTNEKLFFGSGTQLSVL.

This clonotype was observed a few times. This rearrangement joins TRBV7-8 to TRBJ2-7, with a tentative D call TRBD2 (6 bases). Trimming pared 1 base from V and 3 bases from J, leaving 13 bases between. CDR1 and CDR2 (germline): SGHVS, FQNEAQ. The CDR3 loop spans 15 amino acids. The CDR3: CASSLVGSGHYEQYF. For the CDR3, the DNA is TGTGCCAGCAGCTTAGTCGGTAGCGGCCACTACGAGCAGTACTTC.

The CDR3 spells CASSPFSTAGANVLTF. Here the CDR3 DNA reads TGTGCCAGCAGTCCCTTCTCGACAGCTGGGGCCAACGTCCTGACTTTC. V and J are TRBV6-1 and TRBJ2-6; a possible D gene is TRBD1 (5 bases). The germline CDR1 and CDR2 sequences are MNHNS and SASEGT. There are 16 residues in the CDR3. Between the trimmed V and J ends, which lost 5 bases and 2 bases, there was a span of 13 bases.

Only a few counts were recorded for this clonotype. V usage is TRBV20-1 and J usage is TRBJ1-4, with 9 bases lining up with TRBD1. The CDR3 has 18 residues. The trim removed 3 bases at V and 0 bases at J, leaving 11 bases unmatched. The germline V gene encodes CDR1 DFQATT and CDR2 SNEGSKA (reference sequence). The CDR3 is CSASGQDRGLSTNEKLFF. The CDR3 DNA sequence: TGCAGTGCTAGTGGGCAGGACAGGGGACTATCAACTAATGAAAAACTGTTTTTT.

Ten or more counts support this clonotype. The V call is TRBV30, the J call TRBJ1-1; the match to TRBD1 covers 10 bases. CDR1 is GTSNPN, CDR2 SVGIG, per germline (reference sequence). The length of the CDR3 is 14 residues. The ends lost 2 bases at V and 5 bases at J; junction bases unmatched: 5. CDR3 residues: CAWSPGTGVTEAFF. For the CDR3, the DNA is TGTGCCTGGAGTCCCGGGACAGGGGTGACTGAAGCTTTCTTT.

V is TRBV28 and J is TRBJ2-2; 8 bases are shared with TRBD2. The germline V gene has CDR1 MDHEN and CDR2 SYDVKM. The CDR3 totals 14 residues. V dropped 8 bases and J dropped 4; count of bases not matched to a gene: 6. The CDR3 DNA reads TGTGCCAGCGTCGAAGCGGGAGTCACCGGGGAGCTGTTTTTT. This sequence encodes CASVEAGVTGELFF.

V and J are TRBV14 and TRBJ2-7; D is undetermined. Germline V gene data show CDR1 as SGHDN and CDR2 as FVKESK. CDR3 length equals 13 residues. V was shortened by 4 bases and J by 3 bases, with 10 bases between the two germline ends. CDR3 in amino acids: CASSRRLGYEQYF. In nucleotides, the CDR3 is TGTGCCAGCAGCCGGAGACTCGGCTACGAGCAGTACTTC. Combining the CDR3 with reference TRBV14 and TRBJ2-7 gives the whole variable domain EAGVTQFPSHSVIEKGQTVTLRCDPISGHDNLYWYRRVMGKEIKFLLHFVKESKQDESGMPNNRFLAERTGGTYSTLKVQPAELEDSGVYFCASSRRLGYEQYFGPGTRLTVT.

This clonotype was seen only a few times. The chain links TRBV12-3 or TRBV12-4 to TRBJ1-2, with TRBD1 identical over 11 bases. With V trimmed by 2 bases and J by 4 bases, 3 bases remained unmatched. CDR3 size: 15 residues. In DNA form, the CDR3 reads TGTGCCAGCAGTTTAAGAGGACAGGGGGCCTATGGCTACACCTTC. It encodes CASSLRGQGAYGYTF.

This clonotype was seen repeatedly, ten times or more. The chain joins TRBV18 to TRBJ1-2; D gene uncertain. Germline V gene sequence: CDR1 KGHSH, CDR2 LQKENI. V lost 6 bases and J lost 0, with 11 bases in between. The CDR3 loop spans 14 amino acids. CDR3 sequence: CASSPAQANYGYTF. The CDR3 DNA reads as TGTGCCAGCTCGCCAGCTCAAGCTAACTATGGCTACACCTTC.

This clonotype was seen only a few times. This CDR3 is CASRDGQGNSPLHF. CDR3 DNA sequence: TGTGCCAGCAGAGACGGACAGGGGAATTCACCCCTCCACTTT. V gene TRBV2 combines with J gene TRBJ1-6, with 9 nucleotides matching TRBD1. Germline V gene data show CDR1 as SNHLY and CDR2 as FYNNEI. J was trimmed by 7 bases and V by 6 bases; bases with no gene match: 4. The CDR3 has 14 residues.

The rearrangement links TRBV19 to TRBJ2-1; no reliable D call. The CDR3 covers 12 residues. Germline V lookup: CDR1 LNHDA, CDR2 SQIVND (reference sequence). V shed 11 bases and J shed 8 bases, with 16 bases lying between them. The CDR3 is CAFKGIRDEQFF. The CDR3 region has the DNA TGTGCCTTTAAAGGTATTCGAGATGAGCAGTTCTTC.

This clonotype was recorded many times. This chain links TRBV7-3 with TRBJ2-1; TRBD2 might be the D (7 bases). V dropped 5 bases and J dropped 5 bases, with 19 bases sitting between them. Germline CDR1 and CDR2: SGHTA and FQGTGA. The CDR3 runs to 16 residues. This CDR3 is CASSPRGGGTNNEQFF. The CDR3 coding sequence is TGTGCCAGCAGCCCTAGGGGAGGGGGTACGAACAATGAGCAGTTCTTC.

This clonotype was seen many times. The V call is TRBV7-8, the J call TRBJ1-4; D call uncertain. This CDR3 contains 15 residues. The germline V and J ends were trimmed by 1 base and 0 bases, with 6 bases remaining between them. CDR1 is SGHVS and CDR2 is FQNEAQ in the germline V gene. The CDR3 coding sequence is TGTGCCAGCAGCTTAGGGACTGCAACTAATGAAAAACTGTTTTTT. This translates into CASSLGTATNEKLFF.

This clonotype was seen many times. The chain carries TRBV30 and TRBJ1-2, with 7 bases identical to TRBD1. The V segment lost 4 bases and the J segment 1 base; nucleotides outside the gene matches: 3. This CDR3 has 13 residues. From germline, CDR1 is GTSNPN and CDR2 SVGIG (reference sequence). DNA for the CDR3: TGTGCCTGGATCCGGGACAGTAACTATGGCTACACCTTC. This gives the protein CAWIRDSNYGYTF.

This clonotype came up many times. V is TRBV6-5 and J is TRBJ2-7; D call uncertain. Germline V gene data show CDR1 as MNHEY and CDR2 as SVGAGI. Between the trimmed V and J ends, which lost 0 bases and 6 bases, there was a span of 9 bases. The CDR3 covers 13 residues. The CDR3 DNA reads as TGTGCCAGCAGTTACTCGACCGGAACCGAGCAGTACTTC. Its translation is CASSYSTGTEQYF.

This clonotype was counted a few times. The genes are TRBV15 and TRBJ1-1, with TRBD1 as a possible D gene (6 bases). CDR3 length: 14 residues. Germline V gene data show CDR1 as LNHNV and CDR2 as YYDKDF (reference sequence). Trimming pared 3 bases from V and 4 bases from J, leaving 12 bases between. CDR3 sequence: CATSRVAGATEAFF. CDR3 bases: TGTGCCACCAGCAGGGTGGCAGGGGCCACTGAAGCTTTCTTT. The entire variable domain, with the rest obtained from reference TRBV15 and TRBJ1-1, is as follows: DAMVIQNPRYQVTQFGKPVTLSCSQTLNHNVMYWYQQKSSQAPKLLFHYYDKDFNNEADTPDNFQSRRPNTSFCFLDIRSPGLGDTAMYLCATSRVAGATEAFFGQGTRLTVV.

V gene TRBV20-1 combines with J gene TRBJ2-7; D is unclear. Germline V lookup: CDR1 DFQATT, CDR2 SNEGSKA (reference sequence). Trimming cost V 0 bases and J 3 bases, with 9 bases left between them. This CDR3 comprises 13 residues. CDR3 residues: CSARDSLGYEQYF. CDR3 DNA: TGCAGTGCTAGAGATTCCCTGGGCTACGAGCAGTACTTC.

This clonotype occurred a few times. The CDR3 here is CASSFDDRFNQPQHF. In DNA, the CDR3 is TGTGCCAGCAGTTTCGACGACAGGTTCAATCAGCCCCAGCATTTT. V gene TRBV28 combines with J gene TRBJ1-5; possible D gene TRBD1, 6 bases. The CDR3 runs to 15 residues. Per the germline V gene, CDR1 is MDHEN and CDR2 is SYDVKM. Trimming left V 3 bases short and J 3 bases short, with 12 bases between.

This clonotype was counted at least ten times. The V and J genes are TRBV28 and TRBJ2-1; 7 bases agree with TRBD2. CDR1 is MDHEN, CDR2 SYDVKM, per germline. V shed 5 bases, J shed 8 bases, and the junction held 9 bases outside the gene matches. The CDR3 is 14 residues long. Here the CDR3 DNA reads TGTGCCAGCAGTCCGGGAGGTCCCGCCGATGAGCAGTTCTTC. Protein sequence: CASSPGGPADEQFF.

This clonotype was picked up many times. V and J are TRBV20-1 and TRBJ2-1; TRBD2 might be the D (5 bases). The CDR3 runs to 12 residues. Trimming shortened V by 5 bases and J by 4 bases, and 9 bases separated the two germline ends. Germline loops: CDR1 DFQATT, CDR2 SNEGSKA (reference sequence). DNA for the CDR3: TGCAGTGCTCAGAGAGGGTACAATGAGCAGTTCTTC. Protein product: CSAQRGYNEQFF.

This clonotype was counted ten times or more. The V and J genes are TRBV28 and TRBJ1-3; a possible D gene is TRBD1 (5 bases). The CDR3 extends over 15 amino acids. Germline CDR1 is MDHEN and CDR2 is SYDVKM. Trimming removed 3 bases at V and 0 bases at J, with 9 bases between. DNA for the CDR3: TGTGCCAGCAGTTTCGGGACGGTCTCTGGAAACACCATATATTTT. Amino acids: CASSFGTVSGNTIYF.

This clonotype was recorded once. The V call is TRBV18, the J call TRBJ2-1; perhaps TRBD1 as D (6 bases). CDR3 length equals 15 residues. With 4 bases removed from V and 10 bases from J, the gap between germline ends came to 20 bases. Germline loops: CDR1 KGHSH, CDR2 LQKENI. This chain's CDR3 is CASSQTQGLSYEQFF. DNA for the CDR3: TGTGCCAGCTCACAAACACAGGGTTTGTCCTACGAGCAGTTCTTC.

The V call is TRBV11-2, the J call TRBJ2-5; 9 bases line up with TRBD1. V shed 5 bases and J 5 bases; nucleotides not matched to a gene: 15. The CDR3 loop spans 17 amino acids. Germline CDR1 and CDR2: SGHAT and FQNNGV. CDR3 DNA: TGTGCCAGCAGCCCTCCGGGACAGGGAGTCGGGAGGGAGACCCAGTACTTC. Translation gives CASSPPGQGVGRETQYF.

The CDR3 DNA is TGCAGCGTTTACCCTCGGGACAGGGCGGGAGAGACCCAGTACTTC. Translated: CSVYPRDRAGETQYF. The rearrangement joins TRBV29-1 to TRBJ2-5; the match to TRBD1 covers 9 bases. The J segment lost 4 bases and the V segment lost 5 bases, leaving 11 bases of the junction unmatched. This CDR3 has 15 amino acids. Germline V gene sequence: CDR1 SQVTM, CDR2 ANQGSEA.

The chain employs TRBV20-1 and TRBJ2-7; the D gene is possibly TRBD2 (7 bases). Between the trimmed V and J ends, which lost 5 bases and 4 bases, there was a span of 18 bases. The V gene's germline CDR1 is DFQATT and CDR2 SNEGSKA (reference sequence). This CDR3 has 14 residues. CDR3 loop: CSAFPGRGTYEQYF. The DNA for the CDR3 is TGCAGTGCTTTCCCAGGGAGGGGGACTTACGAGCAGTACTTC.

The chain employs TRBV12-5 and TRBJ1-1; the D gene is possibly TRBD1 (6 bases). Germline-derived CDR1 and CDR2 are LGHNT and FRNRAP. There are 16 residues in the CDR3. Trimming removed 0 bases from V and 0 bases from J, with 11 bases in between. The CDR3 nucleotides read TGTGCTAGTGGTTTGGTTGTCAGGGGACTGAACACTGAAGCTTTCTTT. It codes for CASGLVVRGLNTEAFF.